Here is one T cell receptor beta chain with its context. Its antigen is undetermined. This sample was taken from a study of vaccination and CD4 T cells after COVID-19. Treatment denoted: 10-day PBMC culture with coronavirus spike peptide pools or control peptides (ViraFEST assay). Prior to the COVID-19 pandemic (2011-2018), the unexposed donor's CD4+ T cells were collected. V shed 0 bases and J shed 1 base, with 10 bases lying between them. The CDR3 contains 15 residues. Cultured CD4+ T cells had their DNA profiled by the Oncomine TCR Beta short-read assay. TCRdb processed the PCR reads anew with MiXCR; each CDR3 protein has one entry. The repertoire holds almost 7,500 distinct CDR3 sequences, under 30% seen once, with 33% in the top ten.

The clonotype originates from a human donor in good health. The rearrangement links TRBV5-3 to TRBJ1-1; D is ambiguous. TRBV5-3 is an ORF; its function is uncertain. Sequencing was done on a sample of CD4+ T cells from blood, cultured in vitro. CDR3 amino acids: CARSLAPRQNTEAFF. CDR3 nucleotide sequence: TGTGCCAGAAGCTTGGCCCCCAGACAGAACACTGAAGCTTTCTTT.